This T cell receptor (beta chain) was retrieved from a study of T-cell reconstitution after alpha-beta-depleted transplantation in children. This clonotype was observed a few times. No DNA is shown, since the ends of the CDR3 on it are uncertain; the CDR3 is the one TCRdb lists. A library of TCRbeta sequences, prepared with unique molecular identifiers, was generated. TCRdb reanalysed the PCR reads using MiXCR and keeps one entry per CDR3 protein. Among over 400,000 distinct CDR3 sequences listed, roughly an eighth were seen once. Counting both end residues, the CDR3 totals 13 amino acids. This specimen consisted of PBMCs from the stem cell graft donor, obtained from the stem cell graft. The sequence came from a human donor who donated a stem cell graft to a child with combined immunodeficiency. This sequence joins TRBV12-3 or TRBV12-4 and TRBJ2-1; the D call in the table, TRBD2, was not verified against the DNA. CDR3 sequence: CASSSSDWNEQFF.